This T cell receptor (beta chain) was captured by sequencing in a study of T cells in Graves' hyperthyroidism and ophthalmopathy. The CDR3 is 13 residues long. Trimming at V came to 5 bases and at J to 11 bases, leaving 10 bases not matched to a gene. Germline V gene sequence: CDR1 SEHNR, CDR2 FQNEAQ (reference sequence). TCR beta CDR3 region amplification was performed from RNA transcripts. First-round RT-PCR with HTBI primers amplified the TCR CDR3 region. TCRdb independently ran MiXCR on the multiplex PCR reads; one entry per CDR3 protein. The table shows about 350,000 distinct CDR3 sequences, with about 18% occurring only once.

This sequence originates from a woman in her twenties or thirties with Graves' hyperthyroidism that later progressed to Graves' ophthalmopathy. The sequencing sample was made of blood. The chain recombines TRBV7-9 with TRBJ1-1, with 8 bases that match TRBD1. The CDR3 is CASSTEQGGNAFF. CDR3 in DNA: TGTGCCAGCAGCACAGAACAGGGGGGGAATGCTTTCTTT.